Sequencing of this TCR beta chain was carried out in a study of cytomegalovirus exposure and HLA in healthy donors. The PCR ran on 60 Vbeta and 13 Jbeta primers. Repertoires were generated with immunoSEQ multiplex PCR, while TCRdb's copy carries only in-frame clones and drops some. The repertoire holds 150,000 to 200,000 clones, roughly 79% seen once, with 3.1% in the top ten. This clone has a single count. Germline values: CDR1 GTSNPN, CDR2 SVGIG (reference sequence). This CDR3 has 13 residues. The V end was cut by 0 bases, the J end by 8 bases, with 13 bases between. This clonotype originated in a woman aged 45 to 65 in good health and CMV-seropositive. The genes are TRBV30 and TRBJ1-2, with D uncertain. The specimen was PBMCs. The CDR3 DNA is TGTGCCTGGAGTGTACCCCCGGAGTGGGGCTACACCTTC. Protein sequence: CAWSVPPEWGYTF.